This T cell receptor (beta chain) was profiled in a study of blood T cell repertoires in COVID-19. Overall study context: Sample material is recorded as cDNA or gDNA derived from T cells, B-cell-depleted T cells, or PBMCs.

TCRdb's copy holds only in-frame clones and misses some; the assay was immunoSEQ multiplex PCR. Of fewer than 350,000 clones in the sample, approximately 90% are singletons; the top ten hold 3% to 4.5%. The receptor was derived from a woman aged 55 to 70 with COVID-19, enrolled during active disease. Sequenced sample: peripheral blood.

The CDR3 reads CASSPKQTSNYGYTF. The CDR3 region has the DNA TGTGCCAGCAGCCCCAAACAGACGAGTAACTATGGCTACACCTTC. V and J are TRBV3-1 (or the pseudogene TRBV3-2) and TRBJ1-2; D gene ambiguous. The CDR3 is 15 amino acids. Germline lookup yields CDR1 LGHDT and CDR2 YNNKEL (reference sequence). Trimming removed 4 bases at V and 1 base at J, with 13 bases between.